This TCR beta chain appears in the sequencing data of a study of blood T cell repertoires in COVID-19. Background on the study: PBMCs, B-cell-depleted T cells, or T cells provided the cDNA or gDNA that made up the material.

This clone has a single count. Cohort allocation depended upon clinical history that participants reported. As originally analysed: Amplifying reference gene primers gave estimates of nucleated cell counts. Sequencing used immunoSEQ multiplex PCR; TCRdb keeps in-frame clones, though not all of them. D and trimming were read from the DNA, whereas the V and J calls and clone size are those reported in that table. The sample includes around 140,000 clones, approximately 90% of them seen just once. With 4 bases removed from V and 3 bases from J, the gap between germline ends came to 5 bases. Germline-derived CDR1 and CDR2 are SGHDT and YYEEEE. The CDR3 totals 11 residues.

Sequencing used PBMCs or T cells enriched from blood (not recorded which). The TCR sequence derives from a woman between 35 and 50 years old who had been exposed to COVID-19. The chain is built from TRBV5-6 and TRBJ2-7; D not resolved. CDR3 bases: TGTGCCAGCAGCCTTAACTACGAGCAGTACTTC. Protein sequence: CASSLNYEQYF.